This TCR beta chain is drawn from a study of T-cell memory formation after mild COVID-19. The wider study: Largely donor-specific sequence clusters came from a couple of donors.

On this clonotype: The antigen is unknown.

Study results and caveats: Contracting CD8+ clones were enriched in EMRA, CD4+ mainly in CM and EM. There was no confirmation that second-wave clones peaking on day 37 were SARS-CoV-2 specific. The appearance of some responding clones in pre-infection memory suggested that cross-reactive memory joined.

Germline-derived CDR1 and CDR2 are DFQATT and SNEGSKA (reference sequence). Trimming pared 3 bases from V and 4 bases from J, leaving 24 bases between. The CDR3 spans 17 residues. TCRdb reprocessed the 5' RACE reads with MiXCR, giving one entry per CDR3 protein. The sample lists 560,000 or so distinct CDR3 sequences, 17% seen once, with roughly 7.7% in the top ten. V usage is TRBV20-1 and J usage is TRBJ1-2, with a tentative D call TRBD1 (5 bases). Sequencing was done on a sample of PBMCs or a T cell subset sorted from them (not recorded which). The sequence derives from an adult woman who had mild COVID-19 (a few samples of this study predate the infection). Cell type and time point are not known. The CDR3 sequence: CSASSRGRASSGYGYTF. The CDR3, as DNA: TGCAGTGCTAGTAGTCGGGGCAGGGCTTCCTCGGGCTATGGCTACACCTTC.